This passage covers 5 T cell receptor beta chains from one sample sequenced in a study of cytomegalovirus exposure and HLA in healthy donors. PCR amplification relied on 60 Vbeta primers (plus 13 Jbeta primers). TCRdb's copy holds only in-frame clones and misses some; the assay was immunoSEQ multiplex PCR. Of 150,000 or so clones listed, 75% are singletons. The sample was PBMCs. The receptor source for this set is a man aged 18 to 35 in good health and CMV-seropositive.

This clone has only a few counts. The V gene is TRBV7-6, the J gene TRBJ2-7, with TRBD2 matching 7 bases. The CDR3 has 14 residues. Germline lookup yields CDR1 SGHVS and CDR2 FNYEAQ. V shed 6 bases, J shed 6 bases, and the junction held 11 bases outside the gene matches. DNA of the CDR3: TGTGCCAGCAGACTTTCGGTGGGGGAGGGCGAGCAGTACTTC. Protein product: CASRLSVGEGEQYF.

The gene calls are TRBV25-1 and TRBJ2-1; D ambiguous. Trimming took off 7 bases at V and 0 bases at J, with 13 bases between the two ends. CDR1 is MGHDK, CDR2 SYGVNS, per germline. The CDR3 runs 15 residues. This chain's CDR3 is CASTSSAFSYNEQFF. In DNA, the CDR3 is TGTGCCAGCACCAGCTCAGCGTTCTCCTACAATGAGCAGTTCTTC.

The chain recombines TRBV28 with TRBJ1-1, with D unclear. This CDR3 is 15 amino acids long. The germline V gene encodes CDR1 MDHEN and CDR2 SYDVKM. Trimming pared 5 bases from V and 2 bases from J, leaving 15 bases between. CDR3 amino acids: CASSPHSRLNTEAFF. The CDR3, as DNA: TGTGCCAGCAGTCCCCACAGCCGCTTAAACACTGAAGCTTTCTTT.

The chain joins TRBV2 to TRBJ2-1; 7 bases line up with TRBD2. The V gene end was trimmed by 2 bases and the J gene end by 0 bases; junction bases not matched to a gene: 4. This CDR3 region has 16 residues. Germline CDR1 reads SNHLY; CDR2 reads FYNNEI. As DNA, the CDR3 is TGTGCCAGCAGTGAACGCCGGGACTACTCCTACAATGAGCAGTTCTTC. Its protein product is CASSERRDYSYNEQFF.

The chain has TRBV28 and TRBJ2-1; D not certain. Trimming left V 3 bases short and J 8 bases short, with 8 bases between. Germline loops: CDR1 MDHEN, CDR2 SYDVKM. The CDR3 extends over 12 amino acids. The CDR3 loop is CASSLFPYEQFF. The CDR3 DNA is TGTGCCAGCAGTTTGTTTCCCTATGAGCAGTTCTTC.